This TCR beta chain derives from a study of blood T cell repertoires in COVID-19. The overall study: Sample material is recorded as cDNA or gDNA derived from T cells, B-cell-depleted T cells, or PBMCs.

In the original analysis: Quantification of nucleated cells was approximated via reference gene primer amplification. Produced via immunoSEQ multiplex PCR; TCRdb's table is partial and in-frame only. D and trimming come from the DNA, and the V and J calls and clone size come from that table. The sample carries about 190,000 clones, approximately 91% recorded once. This clone was detected only a few times. CDR1 SEHNR and CDR2 FQNEAQ come from the germline V gene (reference sequence). CDR3 length equals 14 residues. The V and J ends lost 5 bases and 2 bases respectively, with 12 bases between them. The clonotype originates from a woman between 40 and 50 years old who had recovered from COVID-19. Sequences were obtained from peripheral blood. The genes are TRBV7-9 and TRBJ1-2; the D gene is possibly TRBD1 (6 bases). CDR3 loop: CASSEQGPNYGYTF. The CDR3 nucleotides read TGTGCCAGCAGCGAACAGGGACCCAACTATGGCTACACCTTC.